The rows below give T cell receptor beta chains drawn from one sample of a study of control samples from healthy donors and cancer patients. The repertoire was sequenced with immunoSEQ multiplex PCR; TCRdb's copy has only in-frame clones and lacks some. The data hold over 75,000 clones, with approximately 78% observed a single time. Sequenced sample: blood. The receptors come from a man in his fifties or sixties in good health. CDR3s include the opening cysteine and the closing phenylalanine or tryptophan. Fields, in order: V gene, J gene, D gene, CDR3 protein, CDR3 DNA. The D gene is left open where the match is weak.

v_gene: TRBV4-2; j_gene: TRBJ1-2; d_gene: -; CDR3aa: CASSQEGQEPGDDGYTF; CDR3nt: TGTGCCAGCAGCCAAGAAGGCCAGGAACCCGGGGACGATGGCTACACCTTC
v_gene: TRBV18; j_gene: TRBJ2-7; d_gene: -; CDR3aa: CASSPPFIFQGRFEQYF; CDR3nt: TGTGCCAGCTCACCACCGTTCATTTTCCAGGGTAGGTTCGAGCAGTACTTC
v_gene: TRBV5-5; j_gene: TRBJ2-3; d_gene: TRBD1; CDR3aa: CASSLATGATDTQYF; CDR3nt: TGTGCCAGCAGCTTGGCAACAGGGGCCACAGATACGCAGTATTTT
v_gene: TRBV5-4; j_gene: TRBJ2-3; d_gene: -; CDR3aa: CASSLAGTRTDTQYF; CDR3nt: TGTGCCAGCAGCTTGGCGGGGACCCGCACAGATACGCAGTATTTT
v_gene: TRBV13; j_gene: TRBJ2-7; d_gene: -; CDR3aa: CASSLRGDPHEQYF; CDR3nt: TGTGCCAGCAGCTTACGCGGGGATCCCCACGAGCAGTACTTC
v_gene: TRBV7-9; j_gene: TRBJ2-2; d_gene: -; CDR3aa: CASSLRTESTGELFF; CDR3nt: TGTGCCAGCAGCCTTAGGACAGAGAGCACCGGGGAGCTGTTTTTT
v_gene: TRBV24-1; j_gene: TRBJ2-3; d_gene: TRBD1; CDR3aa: CATSDFDRGVADTQYF; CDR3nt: TGTGCCACCAGTGATTTCGACAGGGGAGTTGCGGATACGCAGTATTTT
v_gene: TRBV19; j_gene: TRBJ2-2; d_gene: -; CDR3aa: CASRIRGTGELFF; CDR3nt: TGTGCCAGTAGGATTAGGGGGACCGGGGAGCTGTTTTTT
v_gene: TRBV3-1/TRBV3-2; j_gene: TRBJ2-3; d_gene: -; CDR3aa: CASSQDTAGPFSSTDTQYF; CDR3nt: TGTGCCAGCAGCCAAGATACAGCGGGCCCCTTTTCTAGCACAGATACGCAGTATTTT
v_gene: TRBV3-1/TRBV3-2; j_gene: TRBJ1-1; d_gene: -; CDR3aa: CASSQGDQVGTEAFF; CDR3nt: TGTGCCAGCAGCCAAGGTGACCAGGTGGGCACTGAAGCTTTCTTT
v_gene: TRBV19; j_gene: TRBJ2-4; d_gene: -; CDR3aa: CASSIVGAVLGNIQYF; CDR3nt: TGTGCCAGTAGTATAGTAGGCGCAGTTCTTGGGAACATTCAGTACTTC
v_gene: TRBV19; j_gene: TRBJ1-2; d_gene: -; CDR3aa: CASSMESTEDYGYTF; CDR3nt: TGTGCCAGTAGTATGGAGTCGACAGAAGACTATGGCTACACCTTC
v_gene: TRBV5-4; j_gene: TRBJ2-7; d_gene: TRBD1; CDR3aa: CASSWGTGGKYEQYF; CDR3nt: TGTGCCAGCAGCTGGGGGACAGGGGGCAAGTACGAGCAGTACTTC
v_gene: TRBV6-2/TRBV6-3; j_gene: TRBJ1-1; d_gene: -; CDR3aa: CASSYIPRGGTEAFF; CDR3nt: TGTGCCAGCAGTTACATCCCCCGAGGGGGGACTGAAGCTTTCTTT
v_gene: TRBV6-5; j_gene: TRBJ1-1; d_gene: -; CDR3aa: CASSYSTRVTEAFF; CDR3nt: TGTGCCAGCAGTTACTCAACCAGGGTCACTGAAGCTTTCTTT
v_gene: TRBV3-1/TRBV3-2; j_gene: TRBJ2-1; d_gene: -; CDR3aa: CASSQTLGGGNEQFF; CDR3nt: TGTGCCAGCAGCCAGACCCTAGGGGGGGGCAATGAGCAGTTCTTC
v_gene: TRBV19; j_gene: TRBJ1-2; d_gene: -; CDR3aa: CASSIGSGEDYGYTF; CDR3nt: TGTGCCAGTAGTATTGGTTCGGGAGAGGACTATGGCTACACCTTC